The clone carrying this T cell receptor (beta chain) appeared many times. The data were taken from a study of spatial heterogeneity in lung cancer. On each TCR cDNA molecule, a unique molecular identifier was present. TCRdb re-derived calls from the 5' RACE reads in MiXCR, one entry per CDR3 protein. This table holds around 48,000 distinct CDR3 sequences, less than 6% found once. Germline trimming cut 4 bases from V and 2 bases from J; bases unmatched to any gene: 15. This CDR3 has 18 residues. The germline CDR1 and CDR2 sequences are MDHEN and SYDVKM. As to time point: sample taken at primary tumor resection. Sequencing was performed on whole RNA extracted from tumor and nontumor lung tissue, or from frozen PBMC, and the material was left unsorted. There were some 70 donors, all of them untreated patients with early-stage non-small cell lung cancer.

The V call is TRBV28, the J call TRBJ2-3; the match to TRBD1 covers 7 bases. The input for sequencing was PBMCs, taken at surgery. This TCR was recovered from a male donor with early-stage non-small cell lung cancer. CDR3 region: CASSSRQGGYRDTDTQYF. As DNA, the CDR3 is TGTGCCAGCAGTTCCCGACAGGGCGGTTACAGGGACACAGATACGCAGTATTTT.